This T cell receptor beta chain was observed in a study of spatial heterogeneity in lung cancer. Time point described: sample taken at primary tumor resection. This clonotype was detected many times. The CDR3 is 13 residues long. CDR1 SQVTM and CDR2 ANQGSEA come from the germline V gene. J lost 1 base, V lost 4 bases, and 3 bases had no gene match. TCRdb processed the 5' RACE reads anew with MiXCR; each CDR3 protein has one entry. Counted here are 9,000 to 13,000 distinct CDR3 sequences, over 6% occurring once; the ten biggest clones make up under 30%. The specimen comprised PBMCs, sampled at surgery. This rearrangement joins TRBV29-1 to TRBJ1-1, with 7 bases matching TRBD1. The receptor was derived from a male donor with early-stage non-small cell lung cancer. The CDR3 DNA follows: TGCAGCGTTGTGGACAGGACGAACACTGAAGCTTTCTTT. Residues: CSVVDRTNTEAFF.